This TCR beta chain is drawn from a study of cytomegalovirus exposure and HLA in healthy donors. This CDR3 spans 14 amino acids. Germline assignment: CDR1 SQVTM and CDR2 ANQGSEA. The J segment lost 0 bases and the V segment lost 6 bases, leaving 8 bases of the junction unmatched. The PCR ran on 60 Vbeta and 13 Jbeta primers. The data were produced by immunoSEQ multiplex PCR, yet TCRdb's version contains in-frame clones alone and is incomplete. The sample carries 80,000 to 100,000 clones, under 80% recorded once. Sequencing was performed on PBMCs. This TCR was sampled from a young man in good health and CMV-seropositive. J is TRBJ2-7 and V is TRBV29-1, with 7 bases lining up with TRBD2. The CDR3 spells CSVDSGSSSYEQYF. The CDR3 DNA reads as TGCAGCGTAGATAGCGGGTCGAGCTCCTACGAGCAGTACTTC.